Reported below is one T cell receptor (beta chain). What it binds is unknown. This record belongs to a study of memory CD4+ T cells and cytomegalovirus serostatus. Study outcomes and limitations: About 40% of the roughly 150 known CMV-associated TCRbeta sequences appeared in CD4+ memory.

Germline V gene data show CDR1 as MNHEY and CDR2 as SVGAGI. The V and J ends lost 7 bases and 1 base respectively, with 10 bases between them. This CDR3 has 13 amino acids. Single viable CD3+CD4+CD8-CD45RO+ cells were sorted as the memory CD4+ T cells. Original analysis: Out-of-frame sequences were removed, leaving about 2,300,000 distinct TCRbeta sequences. Here immunoSEQ multiplex PCR was the method, and the copy in TCRdb shows in-frame clones only, minus some. Clone size and the V and J calls come from that table; the DNA yielded D and trimming. The table lists 52,000 or so clones, roughly 79% of them singletons.

This clonotype was obtained from an adult in good health and CMV-seronegative. The chain uses TRBV6-5 and TRBJ1-1, with a tentative D call TRBD1 (5 bases). The sequencing input was memory CD4+ T cells from blood. The CDR3 here is CASTQGRNTEAFF. CDR3 DNA: TGTGCCAGCACCCAGGGTAGGAACACTGAAGCTTTCTTT.